These T cell receptor beta chains were read from a single sample in a study of Ad26.COV2.S vaccination and SARS-CoV-2 variants. TCRdb's table, derived via immunoSEQ multiplex PCR, lists solely in-frame clones and lacks some. Of about 350,000 clones listed, 80% to 90% are singletons. This specimen consisted of peripheral blood, obtained in a trial of Ad26.COV2.S vaccine versus placebo. The receptor source for this set is a person aged 18-60 years who received the Ad26.COV2.S COVID-19 vaccine or a placebo. Each CDR3 is given with its conserved first and last residue. Each record gives: V gene, clone size, D gene, J gene, CDR3 protein, CDR3 DNA. A D gene is named only where the DNA matches it firmly. Not every row has a clone size; where given, it reads once, few, many or a size class.

v_gene: TRBV5-6; abundance: .; d_gene: .; j_gene: TRBJ1-3; CDR3aa: CASSLSIFRAGNTIYF; CDR3nt: TGTGCCAGCAGCTTGAGTATCTTTAGAGCTGGAAACACCATATATTTT
v_gene: TRBV29-1; abundance: once; d_gene: .; j_gene: TRBJ2-7; CDR3aa: CSVEWGPYEQYF; CDR3nt: TGCAGCGTTGAGTGGGGACCCTACGAGCAGTACTTC
v_gene: TRBV5-1; abundance: .; d_gene: TRBD2; j_gene: TRBJ2-1; CDR3aa: CASSSAPGLENEQFF; CDR3nt: TGCGCCAGCAGCTCGGCTCCGGGACTAGAAAATGAGCAGTTCTTC
v_gene: TRBV7-8; abundance: .; d_gene: .; j_gene: TRBJ1-4; CDR3aa: CASSLVTALNEKLFF; CDR3nt: TGTGCCAGCAGCTTAGTGACAGCACTTAATGAAAAACTGTTTTTT
v_gene: TRBV20-1; abundance: .; d_gene: TRBD2; j_gene: TRBJ2-1; CDR3aa: CSASPLAGVYNEQFF; CDR3nt: TGCAGTGCTAGTCCGCTAGCGGGGGTCTACAATGAGCAGTTCTTC
v_gene: TRBV19; abundance: .; d_gene: TRBD2; j_gene: TRBJ2-1; CDR3aa: CASSISSGIEQFF; CDR3nt: TGTGCCAGTAGTATCTCTAGCGGGATTGAGCAGTTCTTC
v_gene: TRBV7-9; abundance: .; d_gene: .; j_gene: TRBJ2-2; CDR3aa: CASSLPHIIAFAATGELFF; CDR3nt: TGTGCCAGCAGCTTACCGCACATAATTGCCTTTGCCGCTACCGGGGAGCTGTTTTTT
v_gene: TRBV6-2/TRBV6-3; abundance: .; d_gene: .; j_gene: TRBJ2-3; CDR3aa: CASSYSTSSGDTQYF; CDR3nt: TGTGCCAGCAGTTACTCTACTAGCAGTGGAGATACGCAGTATTTT
v_gene: TRBV7-2; abundance: .; d_gene: TRBD2; j_gene: TRBJ2-5; CDR3aa: CASSLLTSGETQYF; CDR3nt: TGTGCCAGCAGCCTTCTGACTAGCGGGGAGACCCAGTACTTC
v_gene: TRBV29-1; abundance: few; d_gene: .; j_gene: TRBJ2-7; CDR3aa: CSVGGGNSYEQYF; CDR3nt: TGCAGCGTTGGAGGCGGGAACTCCTACGAGCAGTACTTC
v_gene: TRBV12-3/TRBV12-4; abundance: .; d_gene: .; j_gene: TRBJ2-5; CDR3aa: CASFTETQYF; CDR3nt: TGTGCCAGCTTCACCGAGACCCAGTACTTC
v_gene: TRBV7-2; abundance: .; d_gene: TRBD1; j_gene: TRBJ2-5; CDR3aa: CASRKQGAQETQYF; CDR3nt: TGTGCCAGCAGGAAACAGGGGGCTCAAGAGACCCAGTACTTC
v_gene: TRBV18; abundance: once; d_gene: TRBD1; j_gene: TRBJ2-3; CDR3aa: CASSAGTGATDTQYF; CDR3nt: TGTGCCAGCTCAGCTGGGACAGGGGCAACAGATACGCAGTATTTT
v_gene: TRBV28; abundance: .; d_gene: TRBD1; j_gene: TRBJ1-5; CDR3aa: CASSLSGQGSNQPQHF; CDR3nt: TGTGCCAGCAGTTTATCCGGACAGGGGAGCAATCAGCCCCAGCATTTT
v_gene: TRBV7-2; abundance: few; d_gene: .; j_gene: TRBJ1-2; CDR3aa: CASSPDRNYGYTF; CDR3nt: TGTGCCAGCAGCCCTGACAGGAACTATGGCTACACCTTC
v_gene: TRBV11-2; abundance: .; d_gene: TRBD1; j_gene: TRBJ2-5; CDR3aa: CASSLDPTGWETQYF; CDR3nt: TGTGCCAGCAGCTTAGACCCGACAGGGTGGGAGACCCAGTACTTC
v_gene: TRBV12-5; abundance: .; d_gene: TRBD2; j_gene: TRBJ2-1; CDR3aa: CASGQTSGRGTGNEQFF; CDR3nt: TGTGCTAGTGGCCAGACTAGCGGGAGGGGGACGGGCAATGAGCAGTTCTTC
v_gene: TRBV9; abundance: .; d_gene: .; j_gene: TRBJ2-2; CDR3aa: CASSVNILAVGELFF; CDR3nt: TGTGCCAGCAGCGTAAATATACTGGCGGTCGGGGAGCTGTTTTTT
v_gene: TRBV18; abundance: once; d_gene: TRBD1; j_gene: TRBJ2-3; CDR3aa: CASSPGWTGTDTQYF; CDR3nt: TGTGCCAGCTCACCCGGCTGGACAGGGACAGATACGCAGTATTTT
v_gene: TRBV24-1; abundance: .; d_gene: .; j_gene: TRBJ2-2; CDR3aa: CATRDSSNTGELFF; CDR3nt: TGTGCCACCAGGGACAGCTCGAACACCGGGGAGCTGTTTTTT
v_gene: TRBV5-1; abundance: few; d_gene: .; j_gene: TRBJ2-1; CDR3aa: CASSLGPSYNEQFF; CDR3nt: TGCGCCAGCAGCTTGGGCCCCTCCTACAATGAGCAGTTCTTC
v_gene: TRBV6-5; abundance: .; d_gene: .; j_gene: TRBJ2-5; CDR3aa: CASSNTQETQYF; CDR3nt: TGTGCCAGCAGCAACACTCAAGAGACCCAGTACTTC
v_gene: TRBV5-4; abundance: .; d_gene: .; j_gene: TRBJ2-2; CDR3aa: CASSLEDGQYTGELFF; CDR3nt: TGTGCCAGCAGCTTGGAGGACGGACAGTACACCGGGGAGCTGTTTTTT
v_gene: TRBV6-5; abundance: .; d_gene: .; j_gene: TRBJ2-7; CDR3aa: CASSQDSPSAEQYF; CDR3nt: TGTGCCAGCAGCCAAGACAGCCCCTCAGCCGAGCAGTACTTC
v_gene: TRBV28; abundance: .; d_gene: .; j_gene: TRBJ2-3; CDR3aa: CASSYGGHGTDTQYF; CDR3nt: TGTGCCAGCAGTTACGGGGGGCATGGTACAGATACGCAGTATTTT
v_gene: TRBV6-1; abundance: once; d_gene: .; j_gene: TRBJ2-3; CDR3aa: CASSGQAGSMGTDTQYF; CDR3nt: TGTGCCAGCAGTGGACAAGCCGGGTCTATGGGCACAGATACGCAGTATTTT
v_gene: TRBV18; abundance: few; d_gene: .; j_gene: TRBJ1-6; CDR3aa: CASSPAGDSPLHF; CDR3nt: TGTGCCAGCTCACCAGCAGGGGATTCACCCCTCCACTTT
v_gene: TRBV5-1; abundance: .; d_gene: TRBD2; j_gene: TRBJ2-5; CDR3aa: CASSLAFSGGTQETQYF; CDR3nt: TGCGCCAGCAGCTTGGCGTTTAGCGGGGGAACCCAAGAGACCCAGTACTTC
v_gene: TRBV5-1; abundance: .; d_gene: TRBD2; j_gene: TRBJ2-3; CDR3aa: CASSLSGTTDTQYF; CDR3nt: TGCGCCAGCAGCCTTAGCGGGACTACCGATACGCAGTATTTT
v_gene: TRBV24-1; abundance: .; d_gene: TRBD1; j_gene: TRBJ1-5; CDR3aa: CASQQGDQPQHF; CDR3nt: TGTGCCTCTCAACAGGGGGATCAGCCCCAGCATTTT
v_gene: TRBV14; abundance: .; d_gene: .; j_gene: TRBJ1-1; CDR3aa: CASSQKFGGNTEAFF; CDR3nt: TGTGCCAGCAGCCAGAAATTCGGCGGGAACACTGAAGCTTTCTTT